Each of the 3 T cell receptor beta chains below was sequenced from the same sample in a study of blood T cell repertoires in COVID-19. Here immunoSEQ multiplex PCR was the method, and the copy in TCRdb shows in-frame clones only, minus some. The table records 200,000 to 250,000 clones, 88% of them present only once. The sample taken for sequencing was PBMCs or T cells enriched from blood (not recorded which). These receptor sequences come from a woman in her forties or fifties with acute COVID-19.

The DNA of the CDR3 is TGTGCCTCCCGGGACAGGGTGTCCTACGAGCAGTACTTC. As protein: CASRDRVSYEQYF. The chain has TRBV6-5 and TRBJ2-7; 9 nucleotides align to TRBD1. J was trimmed by 1 base and V by 11 bases; bases with no gene match: 6. This CDR3 region has 13 residues. Per germline, CDR1 MNHEY and CDR2 SVGAGI.

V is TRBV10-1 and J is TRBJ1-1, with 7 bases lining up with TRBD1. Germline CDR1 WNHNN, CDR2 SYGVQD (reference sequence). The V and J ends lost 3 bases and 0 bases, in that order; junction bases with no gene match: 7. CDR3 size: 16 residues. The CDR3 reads CASSEGQDPMNTEAFF. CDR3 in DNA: TGCGCCAGCAGTGAAGGACAGGACCCCATGAACACTGAAGCTTTCTTT.

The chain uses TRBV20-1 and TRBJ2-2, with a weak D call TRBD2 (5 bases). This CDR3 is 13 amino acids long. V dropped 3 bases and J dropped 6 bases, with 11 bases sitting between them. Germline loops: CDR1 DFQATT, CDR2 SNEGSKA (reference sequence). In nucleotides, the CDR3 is TGCAGTGCTAGTAGACTAAAAGCCGGGGAGCTGTTTTTT. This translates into CSASRLKAGELFF.